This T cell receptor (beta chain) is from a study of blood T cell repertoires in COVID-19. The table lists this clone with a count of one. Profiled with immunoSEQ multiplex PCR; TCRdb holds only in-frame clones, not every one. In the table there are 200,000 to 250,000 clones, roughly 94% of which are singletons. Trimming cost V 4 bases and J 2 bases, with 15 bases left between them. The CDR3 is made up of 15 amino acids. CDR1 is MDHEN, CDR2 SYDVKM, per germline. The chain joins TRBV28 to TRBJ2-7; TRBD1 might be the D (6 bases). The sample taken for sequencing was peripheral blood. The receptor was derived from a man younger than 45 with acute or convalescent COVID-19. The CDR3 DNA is TGTGCCAGCAGTTCTCCCAGGGGAGTGGCCTACGAGCAGTACTTC. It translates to CASSSPRGVAYEQYF.